The 9 T cell receptor beta chains given below trace back to one sample, sequenced in a study of CD8 T cells in ankylosing spondylitis. TCRdb recomputed calls from the 5' RACE reads with MiXCR, one row per CDR3 protein. The sample lists 200,000 to 250,000 distinct CDR3 sequences, around 24% occurring once. Source material: blood, either unsorted or a sorted T cell fraction (not recorded which). All receptors derive from a male donor with ankylosing spondylitis or in good health (not recorded which).

The gene calls are TRBV20-1 and TRBJ2-3; 8 bases agree with TRBD2. CDR1 is DFQATT and CDR2 is SNEGSKA in the germline V gene (reference sequence). Losses at the gene ends were 0 bases for V and 3 bases for J; bases not matched to a gene: 5. The CDR3 consists of 15 residues. CDR3 sequence (DNA): TGCAGTGCTAGAGATCTGCGGGAGGTAACAGATACGCAGTATTTT. It specifies CSARDLREVTDTQYF.

This clonotype was observed a few times. V gene TRBV20-1 combines with J gene TRBJ2-7; TRBD2 agrees at 16 bases. CDR1 is DFQATT and CDR2 is SNEGSKA in the germline V gene (reference sequence). The CDR3 spans 15 residues. V trimming: 6 bases; J trimming: 2 bases; junction bases outside the gene matches: 4. The CDR3 coding sequence is TGCAGTGCCGTCGGGACTAGCGGGAGGGCCTACGAGCAGTACTTC. It specifies CSAVGTSGRAYEQYF.

The V gene is TRBV5-5, the J gene TRBJ2-7; D not resolved. The CDR3 length is 14 residues. Between the trimmed V and J ends, which lost 0 bases and 2 bases, there was a span of 9 bases. CDR1 SGHKS and CDR2 YYEKEE come from the germline V gene (reference sequence). Written as DNA, the CDR3 is TGTGCCAGCAGCTTGGATCCAGGAACCTACGAGCAGTACTTC. Translated, it gives CASSLDPGTYEQYF.

This clonotype was observed many times. This chain's CDR3 is CASSLEPKAQAFF. The CDR3 DNA sequence: TGCGCCAGCAGCTTGGAACCGAAAGCCCAAGCTTTCTTT. The chain is built from TRBV5-1 and TRBJ1-1; D is unresolved. Germline V gives CDR1 SGHRS, CDR2 YFSETQ. Trimming took 0 bases from V and 9 from J, leaving 12 bases between them. The CDR3 totals 13 residues.

This chain uses TRBV11-3 with TRBJ2-3, with 10 bases matching TRBD1. The CDR3 extends over 15 amino acids. The V gene's germline CDR1 is SGHNT and CDR2 YENEEA. With 3 bases clipped from V and 4 bases from J, the junction kept 4 bases outside the gene matches. CDR3 residues: CASSFGTGAADTQYF. The CDR3 nucleotides are TGTGCCAGCAGCTTCGGGACAGGGGCGGCAGATACGCAGTATTTT.

This clonotype came up a few times. This chain joins TRBV20-1 and TRBJ2-1, with TRBD2 matching 11 bases. Trimming took 5 bases from V and 5 from J; bases not matched to a gene: 11. The CDR3 extends over 16 amino acids. Germline V gene data show CDR1 as DFQATT and CDR2 as SNEGSKA (reference sequence). The CDR3 here is CSAPRPTSGKHNEQFF. As DNA, the CDR3 is TGCAGTGCTCCGAGGCCGACTAGCGGGAAACACAATGAGCAGTTCTTC.

The chain joins TRBV7-2 to TRBJ2-7; D possibly uses TRBD1 or TRBD2 (5 bases each). CDR1 SGHTA and CDR2 FQGNSA come from the germline V gene. The CDR3 runs to 17 residues. V lost 1 base and J 5 bases, leaving 21 bases between the germline ends. The CDR3 bases are TGTGCCAGCAGCTTAGTCGCCGGGTCAGGGAGAGATAACGAGCAGTACTTC. It is translated as CASSLVAGSGRDNEQYF.

This clonotype was found a few times. The rearrangement uses TRBV5-5 and TRBJ1-5; tentatively, D is TRBD1 (5 bases). The CDR3 has 13 amino acids. CDR1 is SGHKS and CDR2 is YYEKEE in the germline V gene (reference sequence). Trimming took off 4 bases at V and 4 bases at J, with 9 bases between the two ends. The CDR3 spells CASSPRVNQPQHF. Written as DNA, the CDR3 is TGTGCCAGCAGCCCCAGGGTAAATCAGCCCCAGCATTTT.

This clonotype was seen many times. V and J are TRBV29-1 and TRBJ1-1; TRBD1 agrees at 10 bases. J was trimmed by 5 bases and V by 0 bases; bases with no gene match: 9. The CDR3 totals 16 residues. The V gene's germline CDR1 is SQVTM and CDR2 ANQGSEA. DNA for the CDR3: TGCAGCGTTGAAGATTTCGGGACAGGGGTTGGTACTGAAGCTTTCTTT. Translated: CSVEDFGTGVGTEAFF.